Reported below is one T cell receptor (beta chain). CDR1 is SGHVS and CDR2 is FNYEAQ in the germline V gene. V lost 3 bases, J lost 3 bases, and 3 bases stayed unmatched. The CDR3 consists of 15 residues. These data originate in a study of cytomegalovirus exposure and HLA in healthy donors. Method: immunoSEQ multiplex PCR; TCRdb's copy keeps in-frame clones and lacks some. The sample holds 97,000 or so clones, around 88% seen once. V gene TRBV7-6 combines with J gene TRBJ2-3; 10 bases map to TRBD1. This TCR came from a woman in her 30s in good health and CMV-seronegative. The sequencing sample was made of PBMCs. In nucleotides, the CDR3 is TGTGCCAGCAGCTTCCCGGGACAGGGGACAGATACGCAGTATTTT. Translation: CASSFPGQGTDTQYF.